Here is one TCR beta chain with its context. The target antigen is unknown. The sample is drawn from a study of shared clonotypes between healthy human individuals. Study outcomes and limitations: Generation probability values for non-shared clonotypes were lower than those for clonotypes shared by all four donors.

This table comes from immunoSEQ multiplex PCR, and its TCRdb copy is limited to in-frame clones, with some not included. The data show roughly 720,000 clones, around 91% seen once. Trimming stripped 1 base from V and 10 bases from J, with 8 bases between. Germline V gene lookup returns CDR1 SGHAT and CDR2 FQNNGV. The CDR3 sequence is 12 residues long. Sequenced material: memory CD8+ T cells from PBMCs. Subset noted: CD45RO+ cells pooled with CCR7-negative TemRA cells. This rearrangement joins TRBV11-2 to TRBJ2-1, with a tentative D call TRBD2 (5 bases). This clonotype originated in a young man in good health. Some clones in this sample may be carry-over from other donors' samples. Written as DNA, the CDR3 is TGTGCCAGCAGCTTAGTGCGGGTAGAGCAGTTCTTC. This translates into CASSLVRVEQFF.